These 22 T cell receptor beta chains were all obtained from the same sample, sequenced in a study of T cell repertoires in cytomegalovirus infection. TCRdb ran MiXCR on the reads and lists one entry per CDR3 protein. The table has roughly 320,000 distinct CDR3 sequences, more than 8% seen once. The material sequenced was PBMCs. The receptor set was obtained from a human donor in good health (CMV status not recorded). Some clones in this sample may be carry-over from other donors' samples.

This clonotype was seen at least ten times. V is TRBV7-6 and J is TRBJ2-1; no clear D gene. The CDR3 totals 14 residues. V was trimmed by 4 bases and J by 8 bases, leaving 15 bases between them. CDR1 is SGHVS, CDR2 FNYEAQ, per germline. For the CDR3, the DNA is TGTGCCAGCAGCTCCATGAACCGTAATGATGAGCAGTTCTTC. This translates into CASSSMNRNDEQFF. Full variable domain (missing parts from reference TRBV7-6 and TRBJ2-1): GAGVSQSPRYKVTKRGQDVALRCDPISGHVSLYWYRQALGQGPEFLTYFNYEAQQDKSGLPNDRFSAERPEGSISTLTIQRTEQRDSAMYRCASSSMNRNDEQFFGPGTRLTVL.

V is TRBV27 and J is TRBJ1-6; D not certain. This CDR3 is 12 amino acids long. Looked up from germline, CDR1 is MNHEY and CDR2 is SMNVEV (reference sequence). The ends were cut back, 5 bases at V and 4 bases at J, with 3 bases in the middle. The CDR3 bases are TGTGCCAGCAGTCCTTATAATTCACCCCTCCACTTT. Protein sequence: CASSPYNSPLHF.

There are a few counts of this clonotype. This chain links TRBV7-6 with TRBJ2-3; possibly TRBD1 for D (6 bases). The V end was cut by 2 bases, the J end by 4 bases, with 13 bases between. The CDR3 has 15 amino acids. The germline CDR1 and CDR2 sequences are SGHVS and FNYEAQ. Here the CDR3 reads CASSLKQGRADTQYF. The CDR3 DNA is TGTGCCAGCAGCTTAAAGCAGGGGCGGGCAGATACGCAGTATTTT.

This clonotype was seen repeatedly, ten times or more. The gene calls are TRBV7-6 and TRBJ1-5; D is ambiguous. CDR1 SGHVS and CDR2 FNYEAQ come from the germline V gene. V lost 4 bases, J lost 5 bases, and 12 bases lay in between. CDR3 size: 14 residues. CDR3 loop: CASSSEAGHQPQHF. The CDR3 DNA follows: TGTGCCAGCAGCTCGGAGGCTGGTCATCAGCCCCAGCATTTT.

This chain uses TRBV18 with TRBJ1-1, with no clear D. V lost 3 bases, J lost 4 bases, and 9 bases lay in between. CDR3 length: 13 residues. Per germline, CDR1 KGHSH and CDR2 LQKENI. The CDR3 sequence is CASSPREITEAFF. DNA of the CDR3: TGTGCCAGCTCACCCCGGGAGATCACTGAAGCTTTCTTT.

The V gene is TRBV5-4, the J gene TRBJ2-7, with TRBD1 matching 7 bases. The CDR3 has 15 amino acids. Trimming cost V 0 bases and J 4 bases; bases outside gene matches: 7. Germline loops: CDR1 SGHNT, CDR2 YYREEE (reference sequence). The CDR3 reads CASSLVGTASYEQYF. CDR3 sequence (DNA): TGTGCCAGCAGCTTGGTCGGGACAGCCTCTTACGAGCAGTACTTC.

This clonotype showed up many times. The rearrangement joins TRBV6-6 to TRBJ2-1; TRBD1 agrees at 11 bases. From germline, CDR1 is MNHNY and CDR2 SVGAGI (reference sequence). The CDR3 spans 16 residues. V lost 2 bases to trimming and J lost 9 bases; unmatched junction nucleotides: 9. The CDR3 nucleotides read TGTGCCAGCAGTTACCAAGCCGGACAGGGGGCAAGTGAGCAGTTCTTC. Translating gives CASSYQAGQGASEQFF.

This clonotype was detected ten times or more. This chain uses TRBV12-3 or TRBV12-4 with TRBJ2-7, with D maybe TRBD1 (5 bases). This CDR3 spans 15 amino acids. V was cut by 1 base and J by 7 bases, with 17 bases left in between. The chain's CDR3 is CASSLGAGWLSEQYF. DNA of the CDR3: TGTGCCAGCAGTTTAGGCGCAGGGTGGTTATCTGAGCAGTACTTC.

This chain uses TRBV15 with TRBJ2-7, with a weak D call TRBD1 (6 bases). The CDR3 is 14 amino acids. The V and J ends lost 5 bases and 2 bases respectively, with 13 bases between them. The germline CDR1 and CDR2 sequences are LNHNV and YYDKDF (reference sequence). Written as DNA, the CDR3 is TGTGCCACCAGCTCCCAGACAGGCACCTACGAGCAGTACTTC. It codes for CATSSQTGTYEQYF.

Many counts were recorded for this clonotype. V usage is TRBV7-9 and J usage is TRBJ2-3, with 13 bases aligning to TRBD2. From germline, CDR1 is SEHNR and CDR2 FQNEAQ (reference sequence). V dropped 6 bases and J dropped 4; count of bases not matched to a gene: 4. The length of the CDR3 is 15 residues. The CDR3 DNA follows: TGTGCCAGCAGGACTAGCGGGAGGATCTCAGATACGCAGTATTTT. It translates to CASRTSGRISDTQYF.

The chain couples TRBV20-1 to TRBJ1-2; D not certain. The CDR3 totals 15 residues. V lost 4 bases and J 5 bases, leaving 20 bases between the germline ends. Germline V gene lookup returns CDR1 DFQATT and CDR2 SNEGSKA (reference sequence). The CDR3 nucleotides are TGCAGTGCTACGCCCCGAGGCAGGCTAGGTTATGGCTACACCTTC. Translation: CSATPRGRLGYGYTF.

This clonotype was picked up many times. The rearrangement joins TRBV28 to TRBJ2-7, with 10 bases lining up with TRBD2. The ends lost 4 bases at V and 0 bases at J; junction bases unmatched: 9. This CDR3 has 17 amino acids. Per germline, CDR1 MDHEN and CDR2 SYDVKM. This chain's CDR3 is CASSSMGLARSSYEQYF. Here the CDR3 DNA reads TGTGCCAGCAGTTCTATGGGACTAGCGCGAAGCTCCTACGAGCAGTACTTC.

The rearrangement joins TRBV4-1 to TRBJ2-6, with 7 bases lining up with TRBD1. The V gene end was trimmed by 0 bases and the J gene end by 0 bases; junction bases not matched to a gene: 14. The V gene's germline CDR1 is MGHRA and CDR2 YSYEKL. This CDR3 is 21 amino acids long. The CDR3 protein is CASSQDSYVGTDISGANVLTF. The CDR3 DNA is TGCGCCAGCAGCCAAGATTCCTATGTAGGGACAGACATCTCTGGGGCCAACGTCCTGACTTTC.

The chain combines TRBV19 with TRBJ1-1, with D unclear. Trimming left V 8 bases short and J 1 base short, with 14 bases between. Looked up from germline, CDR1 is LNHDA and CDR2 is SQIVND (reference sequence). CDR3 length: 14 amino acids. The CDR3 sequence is CASHVGVPNTEAFF. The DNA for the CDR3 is TGTGCCAGTCACGTCGGGGTTCCGAACACTGAAGCTTTCTTT.

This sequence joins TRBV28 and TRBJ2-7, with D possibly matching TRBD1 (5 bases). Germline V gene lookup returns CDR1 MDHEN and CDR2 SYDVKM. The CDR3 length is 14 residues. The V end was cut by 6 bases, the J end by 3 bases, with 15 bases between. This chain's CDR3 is CASRAQTANYEQYF. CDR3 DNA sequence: TGTGCCAGCAGAGCCCAGACAGCGAACTACGAGCAGTACTTC.

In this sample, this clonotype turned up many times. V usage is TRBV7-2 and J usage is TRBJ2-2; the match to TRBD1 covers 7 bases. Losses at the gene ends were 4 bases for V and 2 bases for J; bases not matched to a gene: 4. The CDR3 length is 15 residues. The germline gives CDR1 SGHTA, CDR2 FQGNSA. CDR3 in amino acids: CASSSDRRNTGELFF. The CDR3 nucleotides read TGTGCCAGCAGCTCGGACAGGCGAAACACCGGGGAGCTGTTTTTT.

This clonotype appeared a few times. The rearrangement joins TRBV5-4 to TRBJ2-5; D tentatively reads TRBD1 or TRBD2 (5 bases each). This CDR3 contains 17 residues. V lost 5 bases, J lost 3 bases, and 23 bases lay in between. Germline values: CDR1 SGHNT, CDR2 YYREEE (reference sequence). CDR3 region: CASRILGAAGRKETQYF. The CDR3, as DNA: TGTGCCAGCAGAATCCTTGGGGCGGCGGGCCGGAAAGAGACCCAGTACTTC. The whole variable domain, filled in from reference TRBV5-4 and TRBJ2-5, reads ETGVTQSPTHLIKTRGQQVTLRCSSQSGHNTVSWYQQALGQGPQFIFQYYREEENGRGNFPPRFSGLQFPNYSSELNVNALELDDSALYLCASRILGAAGRKETQYFGPGTRLLVL.

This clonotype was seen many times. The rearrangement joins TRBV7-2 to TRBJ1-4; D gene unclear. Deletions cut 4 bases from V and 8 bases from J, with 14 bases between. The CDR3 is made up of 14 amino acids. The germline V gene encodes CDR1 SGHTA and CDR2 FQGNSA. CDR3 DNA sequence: TGTGCCAGCAGCTCCTTCACCCTTAGCGAAAAACTGTTTTTT. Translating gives CASSSFTLSEKLFF. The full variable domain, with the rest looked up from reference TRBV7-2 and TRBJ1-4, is GAGVSQSPSNKVTEKGKDVELRCDPISGHTALYWYRQSLGQGLEFLIYFQGNSAPDKSGLPSDRFSAERTGGSVSTLTIQRTQQEDSAVYLCASSSFTLSEKLFFGSGTQLSVL.

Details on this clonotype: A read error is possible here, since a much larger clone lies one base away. CDR3 residues: CASSTREGLINERFF. DNA of the CDR3: TGTGCCAGCAGCACGCGGGAGGGCCTCATAAATGAGCGGTTCTTC. The chain carries TRBV11-2 and TRBJ2-1, with TRBD2 identical over 9 bases. The CDR3 sequence is 15 residues long. CDR1 and CDR2 (germline): SGHAT, FQNNGV. Full variable domain (rest looked up from reference TRBV11-2 and TRBJ2-1): EAGVAQSPRYKIIEKRQSVAFWCNPISGHATLYWYQQILGQGPKLLIQFQNNGVVDDSQLPKDRFSAERLKGVDSTLKIQPAKLEDSAVYLCASSTREGLINERFFGPGTRLTVL.

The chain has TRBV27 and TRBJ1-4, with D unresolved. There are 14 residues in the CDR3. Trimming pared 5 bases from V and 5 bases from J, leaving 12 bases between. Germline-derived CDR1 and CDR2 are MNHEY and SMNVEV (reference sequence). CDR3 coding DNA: TGTGCCAGCAGTCGGAATCGACAAAATGAAAAACTGTTTTTT. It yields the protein CASSRNRQNEKLFF.

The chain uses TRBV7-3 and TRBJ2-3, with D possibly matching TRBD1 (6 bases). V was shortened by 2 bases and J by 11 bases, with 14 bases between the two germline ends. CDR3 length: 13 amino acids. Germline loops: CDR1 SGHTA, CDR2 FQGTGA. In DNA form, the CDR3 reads TGTGCCAGCAGCTTATCCTCAGGGGCCTTGCAGTATTTT. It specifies CASSLSSGALQYF.

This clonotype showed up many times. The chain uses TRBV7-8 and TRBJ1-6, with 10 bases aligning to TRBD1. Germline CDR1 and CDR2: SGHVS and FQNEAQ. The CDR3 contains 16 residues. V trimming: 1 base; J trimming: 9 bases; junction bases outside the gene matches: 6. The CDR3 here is CASSLEGQGDGSPLHF. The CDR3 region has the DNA TGTGCCAGCAGCTTAGAAGGACAGGGGGACGGTTCACCCCTCCACTTT.